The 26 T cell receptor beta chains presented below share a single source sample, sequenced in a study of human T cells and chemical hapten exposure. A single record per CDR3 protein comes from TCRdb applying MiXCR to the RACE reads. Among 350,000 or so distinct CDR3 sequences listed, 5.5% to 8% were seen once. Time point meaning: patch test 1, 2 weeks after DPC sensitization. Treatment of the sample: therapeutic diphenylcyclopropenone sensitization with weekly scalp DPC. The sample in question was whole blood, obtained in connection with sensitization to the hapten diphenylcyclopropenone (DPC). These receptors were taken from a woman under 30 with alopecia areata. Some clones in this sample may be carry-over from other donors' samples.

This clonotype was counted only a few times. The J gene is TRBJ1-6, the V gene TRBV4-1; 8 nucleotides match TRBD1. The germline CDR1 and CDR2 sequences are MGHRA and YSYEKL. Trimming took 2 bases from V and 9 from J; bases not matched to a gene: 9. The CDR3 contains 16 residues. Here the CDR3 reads CASSQPPGQGSSPLHF. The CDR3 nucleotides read TGCGCCAGCAGCCAACCCCCCGGACAGGGTAGTTCACCCCTCCACTTT.

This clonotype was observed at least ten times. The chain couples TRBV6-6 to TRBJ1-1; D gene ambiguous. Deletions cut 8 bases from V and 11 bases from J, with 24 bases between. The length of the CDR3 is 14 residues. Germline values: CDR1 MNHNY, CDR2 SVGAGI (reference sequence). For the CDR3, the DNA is TGTGCCAGCGCATTACAGAGGGATATGAAGAGGGCTTTCTTT. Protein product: CASALQRDMKRAFF.

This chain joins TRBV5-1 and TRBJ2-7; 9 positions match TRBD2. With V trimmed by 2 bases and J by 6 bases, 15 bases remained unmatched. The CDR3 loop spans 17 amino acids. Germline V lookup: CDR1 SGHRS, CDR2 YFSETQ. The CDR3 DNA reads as TGCGCCAGCAGCTTCCCTACCTACTTCGCGGGAGGGGGCGAGCAGTACTTC. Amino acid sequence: CASSFPTYFAGGGEQYF.

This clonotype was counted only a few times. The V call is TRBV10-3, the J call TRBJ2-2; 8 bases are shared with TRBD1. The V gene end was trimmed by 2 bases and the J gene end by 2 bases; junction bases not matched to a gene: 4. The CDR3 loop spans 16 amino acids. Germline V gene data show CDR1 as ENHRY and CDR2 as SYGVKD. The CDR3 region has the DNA TGTGCCATCAGTGAGGGGGGACAGGTTAACACCGGGGAGCTGTTTTTT. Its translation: CAISEGGQVNTGELFF.

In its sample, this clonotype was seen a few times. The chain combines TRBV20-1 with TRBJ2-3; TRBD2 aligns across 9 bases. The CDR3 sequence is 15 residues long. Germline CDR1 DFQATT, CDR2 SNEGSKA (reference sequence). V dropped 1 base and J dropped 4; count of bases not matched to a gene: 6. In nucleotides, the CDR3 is TGCAGTGCTAGAGCGCGGGGGGGCCGGGCAGATACGCAGTATTTT. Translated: CSARARGGRADTQYF.

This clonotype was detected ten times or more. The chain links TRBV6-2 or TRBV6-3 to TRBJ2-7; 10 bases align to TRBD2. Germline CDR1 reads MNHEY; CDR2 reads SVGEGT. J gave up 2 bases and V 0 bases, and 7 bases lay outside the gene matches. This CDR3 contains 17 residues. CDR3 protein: CASSYSTGTSAAYEQYF. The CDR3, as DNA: TGTGCCAGCAGTTACTCAACCGGGACTAGCGCCGCCTACGAGCAGTACTTC.

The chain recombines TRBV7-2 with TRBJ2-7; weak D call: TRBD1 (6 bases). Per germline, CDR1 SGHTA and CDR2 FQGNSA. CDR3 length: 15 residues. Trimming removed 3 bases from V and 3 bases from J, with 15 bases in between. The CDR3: CASSFSGDNYYEQYF. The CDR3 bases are TGTGCCAGCAGCTTTTCAGGGGACAACTACTACGAGCAGTACTTC.

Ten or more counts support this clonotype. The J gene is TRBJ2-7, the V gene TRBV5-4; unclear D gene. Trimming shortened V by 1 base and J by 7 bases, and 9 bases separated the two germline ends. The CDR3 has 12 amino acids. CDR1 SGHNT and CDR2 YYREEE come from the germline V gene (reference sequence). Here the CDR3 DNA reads TGTGCCAGCAGCTTGATTGGGGTAGAGCAGTACTTC. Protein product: CASSLIGVEQYF.

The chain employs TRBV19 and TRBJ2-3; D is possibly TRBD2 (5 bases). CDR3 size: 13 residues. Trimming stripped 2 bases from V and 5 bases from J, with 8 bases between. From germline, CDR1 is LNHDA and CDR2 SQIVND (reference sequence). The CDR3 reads CASSILARDTQYF. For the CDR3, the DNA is TGTGCCAGTAGTATACTAGCAAGAGATACGCAGTATTTT.

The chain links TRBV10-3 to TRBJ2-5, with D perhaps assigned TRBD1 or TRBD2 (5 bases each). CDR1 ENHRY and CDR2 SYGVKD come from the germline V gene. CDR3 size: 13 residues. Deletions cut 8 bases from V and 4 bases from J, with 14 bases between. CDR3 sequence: CAIRDRTRETQYF. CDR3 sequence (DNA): TGTGCCATCCGGGACCGTACAAGAGAGACCCAGTACTTC.

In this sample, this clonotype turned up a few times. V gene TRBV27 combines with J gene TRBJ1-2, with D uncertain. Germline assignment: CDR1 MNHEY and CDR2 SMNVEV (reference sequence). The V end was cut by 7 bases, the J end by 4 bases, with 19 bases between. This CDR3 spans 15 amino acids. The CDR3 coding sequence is TGTGCCAGCACCGATGACCCCACGGGTACCTATGGCTACACCTTC. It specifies CASTDDPTGTYGYTF.

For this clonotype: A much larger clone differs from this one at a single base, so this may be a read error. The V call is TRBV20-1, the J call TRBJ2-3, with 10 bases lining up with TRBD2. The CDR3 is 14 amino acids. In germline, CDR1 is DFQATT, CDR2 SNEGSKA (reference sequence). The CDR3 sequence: CSASGTSDTETQYF. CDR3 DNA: TGCAGTGCCTCCGGGACTAGCGACACAGAAACGCAGTATTTT.

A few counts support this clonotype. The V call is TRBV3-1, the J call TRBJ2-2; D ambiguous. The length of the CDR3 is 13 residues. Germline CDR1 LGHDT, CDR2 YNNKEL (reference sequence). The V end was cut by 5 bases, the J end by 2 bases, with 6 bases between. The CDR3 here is CASSGYNTGELFF. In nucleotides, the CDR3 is TGTGCCAGCAGCGGATATAACACCGGGGAGCTGTTTTTT.

The CDR3 region is CASSYLSTEAFF. The CDR3 DNA reads TGTGCCAGCAGTTACTTGTCCACTGAAGCTTTCTTT. This sequence joins TRBV6-2 or TRBV6-3 and TRBJ1-1; D remains ambiguous. From germline, CDR1 is MNHEY and CDR2 SVGEGT. The V end lost 1 base, the J end lost 4 bases, and 4 bases lay between the germline ends. The CDR3 is 12 amino acids.

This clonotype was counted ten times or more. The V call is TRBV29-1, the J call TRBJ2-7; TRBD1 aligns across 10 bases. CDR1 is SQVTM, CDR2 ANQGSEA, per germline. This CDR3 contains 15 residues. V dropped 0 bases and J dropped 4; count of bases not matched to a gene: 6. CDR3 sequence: CSVEEWDRGQYEQYF. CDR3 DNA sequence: TGCAGCGTTGAAGAATGGGACAGGGGCCAGTACGAGCAGTACTTC.

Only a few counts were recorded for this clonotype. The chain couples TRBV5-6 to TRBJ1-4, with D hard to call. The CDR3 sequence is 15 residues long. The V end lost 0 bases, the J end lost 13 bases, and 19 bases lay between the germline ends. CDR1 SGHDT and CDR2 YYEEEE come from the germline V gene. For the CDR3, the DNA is TGTGCCAGCAGCTTGGAGGGCCAGGCAGCGAGTGGACTGTTTTTT. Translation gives CASSLEGQAASGLFF. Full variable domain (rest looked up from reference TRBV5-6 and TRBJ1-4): DAGVTQSPTHLIKTRGQQVTLRCSPKSGHDTVSWYQQALGQGPQFIFQYYEEEERQRGNFPDRFSGHQFPNYSSELNVNALLLGDSALYLCASSLEGQAASGLFFGSGTQLSVL.

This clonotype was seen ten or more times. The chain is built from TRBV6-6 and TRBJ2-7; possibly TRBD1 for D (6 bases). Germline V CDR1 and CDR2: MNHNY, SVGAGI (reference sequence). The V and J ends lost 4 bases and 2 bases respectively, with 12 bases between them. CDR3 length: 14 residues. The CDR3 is CASSSRDTTYEQYF. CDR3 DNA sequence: TGTGCCAGCAGTTCCCGGGACACCACCTACGAGCAGTACTTC.

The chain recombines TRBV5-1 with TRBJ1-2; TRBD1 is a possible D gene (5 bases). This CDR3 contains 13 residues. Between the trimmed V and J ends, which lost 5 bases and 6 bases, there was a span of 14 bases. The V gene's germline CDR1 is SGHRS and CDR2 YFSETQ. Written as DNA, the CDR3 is TGCGCCAGCAGAACCGGGACGGCGGATGGCTACACCTTC. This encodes CASRTGTADGYTF.

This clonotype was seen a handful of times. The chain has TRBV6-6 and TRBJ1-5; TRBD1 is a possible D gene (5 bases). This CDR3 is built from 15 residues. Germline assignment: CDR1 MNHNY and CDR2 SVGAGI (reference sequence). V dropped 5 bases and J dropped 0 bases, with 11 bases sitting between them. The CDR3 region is CASSRDDSSNQPQHF. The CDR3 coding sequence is TGTGCCAGCAGTCGCGACGACAGTAGCAATCAGCCCCAGCATTTT.

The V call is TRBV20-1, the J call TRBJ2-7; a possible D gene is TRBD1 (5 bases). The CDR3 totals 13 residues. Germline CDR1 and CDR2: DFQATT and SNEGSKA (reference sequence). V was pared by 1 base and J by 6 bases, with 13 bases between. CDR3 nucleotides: TGCAGTGCTAGAGCGGCAGGGCCATTCGAGCAGTACTTC. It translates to CSARAAGPFEQYF.

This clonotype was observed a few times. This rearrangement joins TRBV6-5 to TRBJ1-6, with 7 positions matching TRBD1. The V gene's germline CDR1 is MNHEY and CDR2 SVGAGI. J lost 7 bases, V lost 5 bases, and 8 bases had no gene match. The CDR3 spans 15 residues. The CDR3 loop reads CASSASGTANSPLHF. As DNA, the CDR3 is TGTGCCAGCAGTGCATCCGGGACAGCCAATTCACCCCTCCACTTT.

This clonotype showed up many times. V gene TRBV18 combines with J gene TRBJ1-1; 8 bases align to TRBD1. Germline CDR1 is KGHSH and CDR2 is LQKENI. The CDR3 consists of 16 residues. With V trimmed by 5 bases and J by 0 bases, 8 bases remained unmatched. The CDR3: CASSTTGAGMNTEAFF. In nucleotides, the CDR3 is TGTGCCAGCTCAACGACAGGGGCAGGCATGAACACTGAAGCTTTCTTT.

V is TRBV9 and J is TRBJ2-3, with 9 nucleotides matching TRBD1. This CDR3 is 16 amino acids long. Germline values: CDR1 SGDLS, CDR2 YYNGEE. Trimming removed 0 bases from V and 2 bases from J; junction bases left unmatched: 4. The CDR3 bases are TGTGCCAGCAGCGTAGTAGGGACAGGGTTCACAGATACGCAGTATTTT. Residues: CASSVVGTGFTDTQYF.

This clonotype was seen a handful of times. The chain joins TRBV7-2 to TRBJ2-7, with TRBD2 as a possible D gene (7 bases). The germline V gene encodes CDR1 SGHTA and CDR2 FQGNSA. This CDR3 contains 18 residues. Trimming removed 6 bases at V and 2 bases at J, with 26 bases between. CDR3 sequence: CASSHTSKDSGVPYEQYF. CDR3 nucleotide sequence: TGTGCCAGCAGTCACACTTCAAAGGACAGCGGGGTTCCCTACGAGCAGTACTTC.

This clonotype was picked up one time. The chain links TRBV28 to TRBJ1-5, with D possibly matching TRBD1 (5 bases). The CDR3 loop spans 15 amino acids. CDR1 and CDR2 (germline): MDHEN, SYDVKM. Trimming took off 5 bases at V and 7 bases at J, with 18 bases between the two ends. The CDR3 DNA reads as TGTGCCAGCAGTCACGACAGTCCCGGGGAACAGCCCCAGCATTTT. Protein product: CASSHDSPGEQPQHF.

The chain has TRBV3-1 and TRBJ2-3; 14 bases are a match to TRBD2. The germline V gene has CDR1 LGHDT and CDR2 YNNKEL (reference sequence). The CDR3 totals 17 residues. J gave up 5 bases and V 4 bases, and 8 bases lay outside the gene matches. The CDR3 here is CASSRPGLAGEGDTQYF. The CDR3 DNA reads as TGTGCCAGCAGCCGTCCGGGACTAGCGGGGGAAGGAGATACGCAGTATTTT.